A selection of T cell receptor beta chains follows, all from one sample in a study of T cell repertoires in cytomegalovirus infection. Using its own MiXCR run on the reads, TCRdb lists one record per CDR3 protein. Counted here are 150,000 to 200,000 distinct CDR3 sequences, roughly 27% occurring once; the ten biggest clones make up 30% to 40%. Sequenced sample: PBMCs. Receptors were obtained from a human donor in good health (CMV status not recorded). Some clones in this sample may be carry-over from other donors' samples. Both conserved end residues are part of each CDR3. The D gene is left open where the match is weak. Clone size is shown for a subset of rows, as once, few, many or a class of expanded clone.

few	TRBJ2-2	TRBV7-2	TRBD1	CASSLHRGRTGELFF	TGTGCCAGCAGCTTACACAGGGGGCGTACCGGGGAGCTGTTTTTT
NA	TRBJ1-1	TRBV5-1	TRBD1	CASSSSGGKNTEAFF	TGCGCCAGCAGCTCCTCAGGGGGTAAGAACACTGAAGCTTTCTTT
many	TRBJ1-1	TRBV14	NA	CASSLSRDTEAFF	TGTGCCAGCAGCCTGTCGAGAGACACTGAAGCTTTCTTT
few	TRBJ1-4	TRBV6-5	TRBD1	CASSYFSTGGNEKLFF	TGTGCCAGCAGTTACTTTTCGACAGGGGGGAATGAAAAACTGTTTTTT
many	TRBJ2-2	TRBV5-4	TRBD2	CASSFGLAGRTGELFF	TGTGCCAGCAGCTTTGGGCTAGCGGGGAGGACCGGGGAGCTGTTTTTT
NA	TRBJ2-1	TRBV14	NA	CASSPIDSLSSYNEQFF	TGTGCCAGCAGCCCCATCGACAGCTTGAGCTCCTACAATGAGCAGTTCTTC
few	TRBJ2-7	TRBV7-6	TRBD2	CASSSGASGGFNEQYF	TGTGCCAGCAGCTCAGGAGCTAGCGGGGGTTTTAACGAGCAGTACTTC
NA	TRBJ1-2	TRBV20-1	NA	CSVGDMNVDYGYTF	TGCAGTGTTGGGGATATGAATGTAGATTATGGCTACACCTTC
NA	TRBJ1-2	TRBV6-6	NA	CASSYSRGIGYTF	TGTGCCAGCAGTTACTCGCGGGGCATCGGCTACACCTTC
NA	TRBJ1-3	TRBV6-6	TRBD1	CASTVTPGQLWNTIYF	TGTGCCAGCACCGTAACGCCGGGACAGCTCTGGAACACCATATATTTT
NA	TRBJ2-3	TRBV7-2	NA	CASSLGRSTDTEYF	TGTGCCAGCAGCTTAGGGCGGTCCACAGATACGGAGTATTTT
NA	TRBJ2-1	TRBV7-8	TRBD2	CASSSIGLDYNEQFF	TGTGCCAGCAGCTCGATCGGACTAGACTACAATGAGCAGTTCTTC
few	TRBJ2-7	TRBV29-1	NA	CSVGDASYEQYF	TGCAGCGTTGGGGATGCCTCCTACGAGCAGTACTTC
few	TRBJ1-1	TRBV11-2	NA	CASSLRRGTEAFF	TGTGCCAGCAGCTTACGAAGGGGGACTGAAGCTTTCTTT
NA	TRBJ1-5	TRBV6-5	NA	CASSTVRGGNQPQHF	TGTGCCAGCAGTACCGTCCGGGGAGGCAATCAGCCCCAGCATTTT
few	TRBJ2-1	TRBV7-6	TRBD1	CASSRDRVTYNEQFF	TGTGCTAGCAGCCGTGACAGGGTTACCTACAATGAGCAGTTCTTC
few	TRBJ2-3	TRBV4-2	TRBD2	CASSQDSGGADTQYF	TGTGCCAGCAGCCAAGATAGCGGGGGGGCAGATACGCAGTATTTT
NA	TRBJ2-1	TRBV12-3/TRBV12-4	NA	CASSYRLTGYNEQFF	TGTGCCAGCAGCTATAGACTAACAGGGTACAATGAGCAGTTCTTC
NA	TRBJ2-1	TRBV12-5	NA	CDSGTPMWFSYNEQFF	TGTGATAGTGGTACCCCAATGTGGTTTTCCTACAATGAGCAGTTCTTC
few	TRBJ2-7	TRBV14	NA	CASSHREAYEQYF	TGTGCCAGCAGCCACAGGGAGGCCTACGAGCAGTACTTC
few	TRBJ1-1	TRBV12-5	NA	CASGLMNTEAFF	TGTGCTAGTGGCCTAATGAACACTGAAGCTTTCTTT
few	TRBJ2-5	TRBV7-8	TRBD2	CASSLVASGVQETQYF	TGTGCCAGCAGCTTAGTGGCTAGCGGGGTGCAAGAGACCCAGTACTTC
many	TRBJ2-2	TRBV6-6	NA	CASSNRFDTGELFF	TGTGCCAGCAGTAACAGGTTCGACACCGGGGAGCTGTTTTTT
NA	TRBJ1-6	TRBV2	NA	CASSELWDSPLHF	TGTGCCAGCAGTGAATTATGGGATTCACCCCTCCACTTT
NA	TRBJ1-1	TRBV7-9	NA	CASSPPLEVGTEAFF	TGTGCCAGCAGCCCCCCCCTGGAGGTCGGCACTGAAGCTTTCTTT
many	TRBJ1-1	TRBV11-3	NA	CASSRQENTEAFF	TGTGCCAGCAGCCGACAGGAGAACACTGAAGCTTTCTTT
many	TRBJ2-3	TRBV7-9	NA	CATKEGTSTDTQYF	TGTGCCACCAAAGAAGGGACTAGCACAGATACGCAGTATTTT
many	TRBJ1-6	TRBV7-2	NA	CASSLEVAAVALHF	TGTGCCAGCAGCTTAGAGGTGGCAGCGGTCGCCCTCCACTTT
few	TRBJ2-1	TRBV6-5	NA	CASTRRGSFNYNEQFF	TGTGCCAGCACCCGACGCGGGTCATTTAACTACAATGAGCAGTTCTTC
few	TRBJ1-1	TRBV6-2/TRBV6-3	TRBD1	CASSSVTQGVNTEAFF	TGTGCCAGCAGTTCCGTAACACAGGGGGTTAACACTGAAGCTTTCTTT
NA	TRBJ1-4	TRBV6-2/TRBV6-3	NA	CASSLPTGLPNEKLFF	TGTGCCAGCAGTCTCCCCACAGGGCTCCCTAATGAAAAACTGTTTTTT
NA	TRBJ2-1	TRBV29-1	TRBD2	CSVASGGYNEQFF	TGCAGCGTTGCTAGCGGGGGTTACAATGAGCAGTTCTTC
NA	TRBJ2-4	TRBV10-2	NA	CASSEPGAGFANF	TGCGCCAGCAGTGAGCCGGGAGCCGGTTTTGCGAACTTC
NA	TRBJ1-1	TRBV30	NA	CAWSQGKNTEAFF	TGTGCCTGGTCACAGGGAAAGAACACTGAAGCTTTCTTT
few	TRBJ2-5	TRBV7-6	NA	CASSFTQQETQYF	TGTGCCAGCAGCTTCACACAGCAAGAGACCCAGTACTTC
NA	TRBJ2-1	TRBV29-1	TRBD2	CSVEGLASYNEQFF	TGCAGCGTCGAGGGACTAGCGTCATACAATGAGCAGTTCTTC
NA	TRBJ1-2	TRBV7-2	NA	CASRSTSTRGYTF	TGTGCCAGCAGGTCGACCTCTACGCGGGGCTACACCTTC
NA	TRBJ1-5	TRBV12-3/TRBV12-4	NA	CATGGTGQPQHF	TGTGCGACGGGGGGGACGGGTCAGCCCCAGCATTTT
NA	TRBJ2-5	TRBV5-4	NA	CASSPDREGQETQYF	TGTGCCAGCAGCCCGGACAGGGAGGGACAAGAGACCCAGTACTTC
NA	TRBJ1-1	TRBV7-9	TRBD1	CASSLQGAHGATEAFF	TGTGCCAGCAGCCTACAGGGGGCGCACGGGGCCACTGAAGCTTTCTTT
NA	TRBJ2-5	TRBV6-6	TRBD1	CGSSRTGGAETQYF	TGTGGCAGCAGTCGGACAGGGGGCGCAGAGACCCAGTACTTC
NA	TRBJ1-4	TRBV9	NA	CASSQQTGGTNEKLFF	TGTGCCAGCAGCCAACAGACCGGGGGGACTAATGAAAAACTGTTTTTT
NA	TRBJ2-3	TRBV15	NA	CATSRQGESTDTQYF	TGTGCCACCAGCAGACAGGGAGAATCCACAGATACGCAGTATTTT
NA	TRBJ2-7	TRBV29-1	NA	CSVGQLGGYEQYF	TGCAGCGTTGGACAACTCGGTGGGTACGAGCAGTACTTC
NA	TRBJ1-1	TRBV12-3/TRBV12-4	NA	CASSSRAVEAFF	TGTGCCAGCAGCTCTAGGGCAGTGGAAGCTTTCTTT
few	TRBJ1-1	TRBV2	NA	CASSEALLRGEAFF	TGTGCCAGCAGTGAAGCGCTTCTGAGAGGTGAAGCTTTCTTT
NA	TRBJ2-2	TRBV6-6	NA	CASRRLQGTVELFF	TGTGCCAGCAGGCGATTACAGGGCACCGTGGAGCTGTTTTTT
NA	TRBJ2-7	TRBV20-1	NA	CSARWSLSYEQYF	TGCAGTGCTAGATGGAGTCTGTCCTACGAGCAGTACTTC
few	TRBJ2-1	TRBV19	NA	CASSILDSLSYNEQFF	TGTGCCAGTAGTATACTAGACAGTCTTTCCTACAATGAGCAGTTCTTC
NA	TRBJ2-5	TRBV18	NA	CASSPTAGVQETQYF	TGTGCCAGCTCACCAACCGCAGGGGTCCAAGAGACCCAGTACTTC
many	TRBJ2-6	TRBV25-1	NA	CASSDPQRSGANVLTF	TGTGCCAGCAGTGACCCTCAACGCTCTGGGGCCAACGTCCTGACTTTC
many	TRBJ1-2	TRBV7-2	NA	CASSLSNPDSYGYTF	TGTGCCAGCAGCTTATCGAATCCGGACAGCTATGGCTACACCTTC
many	TRBJ1-1	TRBV4-2	NA	CASTASTGHTEAFF	TGTGCCAGCACCGCTTCGACAGGCCACACTGAAGCTTTCTTT
NA	TRBJ2-7	TRBV18	NA	CASSPRDPYEQYF	TGTGCCAGCTCACCAAGAGACCCCTACGAGCAGTACTTC